This T cell receptor (beta chain) was retrieved from a study of blood T cell repertoires in COVID-19 (TCRdb year 2020). Looking at the study overall: Collaborator samples came from the United States, Italy and Spain and covered acute and convalescent phases of COVID-19. The material from the prospective study consisted of cDNA or gDNA derived from T cells, B-cell-depleted T cells, or PBMCs. The dataset comprised deeply sampled blood TCRbeta repertoires from subjects exposed to, actively infected with, or recovered from COVID-19. The repertoires were released in a freely available public database meant as a resource for research on the immune response to SARS-CoV-2. The samples were drawn from two sources: the first 160 participants of the ongoing ImmuneRACE study, and 1,254 subjects contributed by 6 global collaborators. Sample metadata almost always included a de-identified subject ID, COVID-19 status, age in years and sex. Where available, HLA class I and class II types were taken from metadata supplied by the sample provider and were not determined by assay-based typing. General findings and caveats noted by the study authors: The quantity of clinical and demographic metadata differed by source and by participant and was supplied without curation.

Taken from the germline V gene, the CDR1 and CDR2 loops are SGHAT and FQNNGV. Trimming removed 4 bases from V and 4 bases from J; the gene matches leave 4 bases unexplained. CDR3 length: 14 amino acids, cysteine to phenylalanine. The DNA shown is the 42-base CDR3, in frame from base 1. The collaborating institutions used their own protocols to collect whole blood in K2EDTA tubes. Collaborator samples were shipped for TCRbeta analysis as frozen whole blood, isolated PBMCs, or DNA extracted from either sample type. The immunoSEQ Assay, a bias-controlled multiplex PCR, was used to amplify TCRbeta CDR3 regions from genomic DNA. The authors processed their data as follows. Within the assay, amplification of reference gene primers was used to estimate how many nucleated cells each sample contained. To quantify the absolute abundance of each unique TCRbeta CDR3 rearrangement, sequence reads were collapsed and filtered. For each sample, productive Simpson clonality was calculated by taking the square root of Simpson's diversity index across productive rearrangements. This is the immuneACCESS table as TCRdb keeps it, with only in-frame sequences that have V and J called. A part of the clones is gone; compared with another copy, unresolved V genes explain less than half, and the rest is unexplained. V and J calls and clone size come straight from that table; D and trimming were deduced from the DNA. The sample data list more than 35,000 clones, and roughly 75% of these were observed just once. The ten largest clonotypes hold under 50% of the sample.

Details on this clone: What this receptor recognizes is not known. Base qualities are missing; no much larger clone stands one base away.

The material sequenced was peripheral blood. In this chain, TRBV11-2 is recombined with TRBJ2-7; 10 central bases correspond to TRBD2. The receptor's source is a man at least 80 years old with active or convalescent COVID-19. In nucleotide form, the sequence is TGTGCCAGCAGCTCAGGACTAGCGGAATACGAGCAGTACTTC. It codes for CASSSGLAEYEQYF.